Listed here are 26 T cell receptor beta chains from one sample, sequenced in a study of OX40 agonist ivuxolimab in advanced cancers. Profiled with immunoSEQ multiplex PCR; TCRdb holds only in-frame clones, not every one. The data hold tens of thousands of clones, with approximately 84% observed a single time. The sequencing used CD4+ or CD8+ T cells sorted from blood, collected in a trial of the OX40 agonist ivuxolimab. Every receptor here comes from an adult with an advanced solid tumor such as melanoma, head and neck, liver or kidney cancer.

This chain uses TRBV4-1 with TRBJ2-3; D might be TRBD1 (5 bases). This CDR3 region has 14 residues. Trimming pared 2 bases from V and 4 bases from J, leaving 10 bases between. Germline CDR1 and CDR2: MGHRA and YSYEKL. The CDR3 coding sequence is TGCGCCAGCAGCCAAAACTTGGGGCCAGATACGCAGTATTTT. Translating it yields CASSQNLGPDTQYF.

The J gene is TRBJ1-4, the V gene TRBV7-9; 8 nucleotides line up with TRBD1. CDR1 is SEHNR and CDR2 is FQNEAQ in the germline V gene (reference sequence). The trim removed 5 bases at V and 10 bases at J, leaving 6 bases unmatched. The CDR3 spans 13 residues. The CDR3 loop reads CASSKDRAGKLFF. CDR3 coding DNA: TGTGCCAGCAGCAAGGACAGGGCGGGAAAACTGTTTTTT.

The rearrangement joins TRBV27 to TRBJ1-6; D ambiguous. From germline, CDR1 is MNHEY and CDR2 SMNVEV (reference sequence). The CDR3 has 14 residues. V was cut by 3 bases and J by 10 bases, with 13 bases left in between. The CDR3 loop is CASSFPASGSPLHF. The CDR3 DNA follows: TGTGCCAGCAGTTTCCCGGCTAGCGGCTCACCCCTCCACTTT.

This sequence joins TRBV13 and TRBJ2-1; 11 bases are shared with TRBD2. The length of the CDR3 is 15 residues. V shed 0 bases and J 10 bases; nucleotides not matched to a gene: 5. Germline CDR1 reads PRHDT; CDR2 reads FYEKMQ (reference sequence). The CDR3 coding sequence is TGTGCCAGCAGCTTAGGACTAGCGGGAGTACGCGAGCAGTTCTTC. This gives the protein CASSLGLAGVREQFF. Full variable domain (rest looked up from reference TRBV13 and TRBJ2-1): AAGVIQSPRHLIKEKRETATLKCYPIPRHDTVYWYQQGPGQDPQFLISFYEKMQSDKGSIPDRFSAQQFSDYHSELNMSSLELGDSALYFCASSLGLAGVREQFFGPGTRLTVL.

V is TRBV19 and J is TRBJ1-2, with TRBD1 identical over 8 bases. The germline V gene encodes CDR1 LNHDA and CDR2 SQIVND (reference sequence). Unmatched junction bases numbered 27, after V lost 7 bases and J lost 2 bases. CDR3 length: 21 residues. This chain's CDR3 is CASKDPLWLVGTGLLNYGYTF. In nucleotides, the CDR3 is TGTGCCAGTAAAGACCCCCTGTGGCTCGTTGGGACAGGACTACTGAACTATGGCTACACCTTC.

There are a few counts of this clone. The CDR3 here is CATSKGQGLNTDTQYF. In nucleotides, the CDR3 is TGTGCCACCAGCAAGGGACAGGGGTTGAACACAGATACGCAGTATTTT. The V and J genes are TRBV15 and TRBJ2-3; 10 bases fit TRBD1. Germline CDR1 reads LNHNV; CDR2 reads YYDKDF (reference sequence). V lost 4 bases to trimming and J lost 2 bases; unmatched junction nucleotides: 6. This CDR3 contains 16 residues.

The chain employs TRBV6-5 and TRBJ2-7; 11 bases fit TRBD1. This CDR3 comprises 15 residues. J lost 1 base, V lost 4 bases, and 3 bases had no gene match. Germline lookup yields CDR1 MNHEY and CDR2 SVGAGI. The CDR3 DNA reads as TGTGCCAGCAGTTGGGGACAGGGGGAATCCTACGAGCAGTACTTC. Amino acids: CASSWGQGESYEQYF.

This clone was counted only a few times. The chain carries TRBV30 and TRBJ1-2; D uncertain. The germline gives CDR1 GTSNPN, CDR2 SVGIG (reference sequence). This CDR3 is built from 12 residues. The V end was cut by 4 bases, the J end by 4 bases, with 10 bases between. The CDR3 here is CAWNGEVYGYTF. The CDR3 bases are TGTGCCTGGAATGGGGAGGTCTATGGCTACACCTTC.

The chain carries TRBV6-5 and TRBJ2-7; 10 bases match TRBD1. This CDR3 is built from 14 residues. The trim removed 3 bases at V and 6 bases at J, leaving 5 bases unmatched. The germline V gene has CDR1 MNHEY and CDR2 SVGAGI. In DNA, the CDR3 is TGTGCCAGCAGTTATGGGACAGGGGAGTTCGAGCAGTACTTC. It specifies CASSYGTGEFEQYF.

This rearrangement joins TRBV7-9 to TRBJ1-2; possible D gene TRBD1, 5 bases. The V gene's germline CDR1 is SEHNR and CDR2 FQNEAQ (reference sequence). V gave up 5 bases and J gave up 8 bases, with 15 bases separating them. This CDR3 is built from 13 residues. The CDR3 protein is CASSPGGYLGYTF. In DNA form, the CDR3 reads TGTGCCAGCAGCCCCGGGGGGTACCTGGGCTACACCTTC. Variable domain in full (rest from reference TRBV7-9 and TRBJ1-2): DTGVSQNPRHKITKRGQNVTFRCDPISEHNRLYWYRQTLGQGPEFLTYFQNEAQLEKSRLLSDRFSAERPKGSFSTLEIQRTEQGDSAMYLCASSPGGYLGYTFGSGTRLTVV.

The CDR3 DNA sequence: TGTGCCAGCAGCGTAGAGGTTGGCAGCGGAAACACCATATATTTT. As protein: CASSVEVGSGNTIYF. V and J are TRBV9 and TRBJ1-3; D is uncertain. The CDR3 covers 15 residues. The germline gives CDR1 SGDLS, CDR2 YYNGEE. Trimming left V 0 bases short and J 4 bases short, with 11 bases between. Combining the CDR3 with reference TRBV9 and TRBJ1-3 gives the whole variable domain DSGVTQTPKHLITATGQRVTLRCSPRSGDLSVYWYQQSLDQGLQFLIQYYNGEERAKGNILERFSAQQFPDLHSELNLSSLELGDSALYFCASSVEVGSGNTIYFGEGSWLTVV.

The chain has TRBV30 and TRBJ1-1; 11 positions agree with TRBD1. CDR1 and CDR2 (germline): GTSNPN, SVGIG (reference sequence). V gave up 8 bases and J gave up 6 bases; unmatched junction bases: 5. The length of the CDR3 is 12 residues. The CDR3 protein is CAGPGQGAEAFF. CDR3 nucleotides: TGTGCCGGGCCGGGACAGGGGGCTGAAGCTTTCTTT.

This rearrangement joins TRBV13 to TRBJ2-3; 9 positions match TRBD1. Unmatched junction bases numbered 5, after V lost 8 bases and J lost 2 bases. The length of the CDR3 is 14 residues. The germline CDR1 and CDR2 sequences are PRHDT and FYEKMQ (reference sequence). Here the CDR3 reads CASLGTGSTDTQYF. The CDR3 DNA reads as TGTGCCAGCCTCGGGACAGGGTCCACAGATACGCAGTATTTT.

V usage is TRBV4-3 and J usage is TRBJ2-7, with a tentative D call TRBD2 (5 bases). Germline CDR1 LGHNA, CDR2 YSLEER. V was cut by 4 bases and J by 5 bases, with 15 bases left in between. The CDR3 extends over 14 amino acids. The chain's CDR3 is CASSLTGSSNEQYF. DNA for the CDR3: TGCGCCAGCAGCCTTACCGGGTCTAGCAACGAGCAGTACTTC.

CDR3 protein: CASSLTPKGFTEAFF. In DNA, the CDR3 is TGTGCCAGCAGTTTAACTCCTAAGGGGTTCACTGAAGCTTTCTTT. The chain carries TRBV27 and TRBJ1-1; possible D gene TRBD1, 5 bases. Germline CDR1 MNHEY, CDR2 SMNVEV (reference sequence). The CDR3 contains 15 residues. V was trimmed by 2 bases and J by 4 bases, leaving 14 bases between them.

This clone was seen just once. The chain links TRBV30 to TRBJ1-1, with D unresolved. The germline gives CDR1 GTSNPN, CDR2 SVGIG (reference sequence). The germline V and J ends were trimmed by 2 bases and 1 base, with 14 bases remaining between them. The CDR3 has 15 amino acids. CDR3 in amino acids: CAWSPPPAANTEAFF. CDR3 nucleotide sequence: TGTGCCTGGAGTCCACCCCCTGCAGCGAACACTGAAGCTTTCTTT. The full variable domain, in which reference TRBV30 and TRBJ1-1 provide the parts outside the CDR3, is SQTIHQWPATLVQPVGSPLSLECTVEGTSNPNLYWYRQAAGRGLQLLFYSVGIGQISSEVPQNLSASRPQDRQFILSSKKLLLSDSGFYLCAWSPPPAANTEAFFGQGTRLTVV.

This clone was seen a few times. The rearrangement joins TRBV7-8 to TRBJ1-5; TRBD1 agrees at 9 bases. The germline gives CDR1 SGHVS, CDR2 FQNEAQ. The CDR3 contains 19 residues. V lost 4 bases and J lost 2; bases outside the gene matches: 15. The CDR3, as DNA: TGTGCCAGCAGCTCAGGGAAAACAGGGGGCCGAGGTGGCAATCAGCCCCAGCATTTT. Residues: CASSSGKTGGRGGNQPQHF.

CDR3 sequence reads: CASSARDQDRGWTDTQYF. The CDR3 nucleotides read TGTGCCAGCAGCGCTCGAGACCAAGACAGGGGTTGGACAGATACGCAGTATTTT. The chain is built from TRBV9 and TRBJ2-3; 8 nucleotides agree with TRBD1. This CDR3 has 18 amino acids. The V segment lost 3 bases and the J segment 3 bases; nucleotides outside the gene matches: 15. Germline V gene lookup returns CDR1 SGDLS and CDR2 YYNGEE.

The CDR3 region is CASSSYPGTGLAPLHF. The DNA of the CDR3 is TGCGCCAGCAGCTCCTACCCAGGGACCGGTTTGGCACCCCTCCACTTT. The chain employs TRBV4-1 and TRBJ1-6; possibly TRBD1 for D (5 bases). Germline loops: CDR1 MGHRA, CDR2 YSYEKL. This CDR3 is built from 16 residues. Trimming removed 5 bases from V and 11 bases from J, with 22 bases in between.

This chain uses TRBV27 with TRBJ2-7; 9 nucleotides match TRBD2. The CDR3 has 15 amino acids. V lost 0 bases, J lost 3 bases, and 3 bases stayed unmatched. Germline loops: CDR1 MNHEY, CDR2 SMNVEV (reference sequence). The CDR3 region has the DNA TGTGCCAGCAGTTTATCAGGACTAGCGAGCTACGAGCAGTACTTC. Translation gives CASSLSGLASYEQYF.

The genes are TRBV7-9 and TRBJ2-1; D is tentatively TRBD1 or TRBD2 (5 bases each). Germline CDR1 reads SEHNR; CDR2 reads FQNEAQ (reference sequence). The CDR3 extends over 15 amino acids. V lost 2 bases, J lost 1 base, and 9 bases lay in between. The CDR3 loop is CASSLSGGSYNEQFF. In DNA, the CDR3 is TGTGCCAGCAGCTTAAGTGGGGGTTCCTACAATGAGCAGTTCTTC.

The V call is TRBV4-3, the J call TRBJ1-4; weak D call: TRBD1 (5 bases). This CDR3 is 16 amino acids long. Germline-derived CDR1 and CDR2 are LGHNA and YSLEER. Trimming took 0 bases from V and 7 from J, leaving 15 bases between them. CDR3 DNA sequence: TGCGCCAGCAGCCAAGATGGGGCAGGTCGGGGTGAAAAACTGTTTTTT. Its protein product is CASSQDGAGRGEKLFF.

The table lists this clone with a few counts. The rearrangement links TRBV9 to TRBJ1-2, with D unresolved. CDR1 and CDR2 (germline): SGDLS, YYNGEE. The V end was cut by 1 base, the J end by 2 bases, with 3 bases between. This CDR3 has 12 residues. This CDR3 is CASSVLNYGYTF. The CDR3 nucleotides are TGTGCCAGCAGCGTACTAAACTATGGCTACACCTTC.

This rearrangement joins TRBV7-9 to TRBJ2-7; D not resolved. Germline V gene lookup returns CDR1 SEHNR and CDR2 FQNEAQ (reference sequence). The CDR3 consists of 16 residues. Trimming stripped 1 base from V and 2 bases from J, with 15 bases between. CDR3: CASSLGYERATYEQYF. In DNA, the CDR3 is TGTGCCAGCAGCTTAGGATACGAACGGGCAACCTACGAGCAGTACTTC.

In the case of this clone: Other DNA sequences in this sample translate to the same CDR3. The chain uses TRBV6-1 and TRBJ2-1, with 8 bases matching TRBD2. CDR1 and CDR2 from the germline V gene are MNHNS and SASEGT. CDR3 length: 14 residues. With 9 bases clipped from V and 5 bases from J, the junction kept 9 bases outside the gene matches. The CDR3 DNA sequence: TGTGCCAGTCTAGGACTAGCAGTTGACAATGAGCAGTTCTTC. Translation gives CASLGLAVDNEQFF.

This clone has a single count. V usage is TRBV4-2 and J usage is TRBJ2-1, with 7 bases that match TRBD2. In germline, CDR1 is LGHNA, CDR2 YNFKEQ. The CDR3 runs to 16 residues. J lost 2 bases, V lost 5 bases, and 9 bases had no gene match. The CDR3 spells CASSSPSGEAYNEQFF. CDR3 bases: TGTGCCAGCAGCTCACCCAGCGGGGAAGCCTACAATGAGCAGTTCTTC.